These 29 T cell receptor beta chains were all obtained from the same sample, sequenced in a study of T cell repertoires in cytomegalovirus infection (dated by TCRdb to the late 2010s). The listed sequencing device is Illumina HiSeq 1500. The public reads were quality trimmed at Q25 with fastp and then assembled into clones with MiXCR by TCRdb, keeping productive beta chains. Entries that share a CDR3 protein sequence are merged under the most common genes and DNA. Across this sample there are approximately 600,000 distinct CDR3 sequences, with about 40% seen only once. The ten top clones hold roughly 50% of the sample. This specimen's treatment or condition label, per the study, means: in vitro stimulation with specific CMV peptide epitopes to enrich CMV-specific T cells. Their antigens remain unidentified. The sequencing used cultured PBMCs, collected from culture after CMV antigen stimulation. The source of these receptors is a human donor in good health (CMV status not recorded). Some clones in this sample may be carry-over from other donors' samples.

This clonotype was counted a single time. The chain combines TRBV7-2 with TRBJ2-7; 9 nucleotides line up with TRBD2. CDR3 length equals 15 residues. Germline assignment: CDR1 SGHTA and CDR2 FQGNSA. V lost 3 bases to trimming and J lost 4 bases; unmatched junction nucleotides: 7. DNA for the CDR3: TGTGCCAGCAGCTTCAAGAACAGCGGGAGGTACGAGCAGTACTTC. Its protein product is CASSFKNSGRYEQYF.

Concerning this clonotype itself: A single base separates this from a much larger clone, so it may be a read error. The chain has TRBV7-6 and TRBJ2-5; 9 nucleotides match TRBD1. Germline loops: CDR1 SGHVS, CDR2 FNYEAQ. CDR3 length: 15 residues. V lost 0 bases to trimming and J lost 3 bases; unmatched junction nucleotides: 2. The chain's CDR3 is CASSLARTGEETQYF. The DNA for the CDR3 is TGTGCCAGCAGCTTAGCCAGGACAGGGGAAGAGACCCAGTACTTC.

The chain has TRBV7-8 and TRBJ2-1, with 10 bases lining up with TRBD1. V dropped 0 bases and J dropped 6; count of bases not matched to a gene: 5. The CDR3 consists of 16 residues. The V gene's germline CDR1 is SGHVS and CDR2 FQNEAQ. The CDR3, as DNA: TGTGCCAGCAGCTTAGCGGGGACAGGGGTTTCCAATGAGCAGTTCTTC. This sequence encodes CASSLAGTGVSNEQFF.

In its sample, this clonotype was seen a few times. The chain is built from TRBV7-9 and TRBJ2-1, with 8 positions matching TRBD2. The CDR3 consists of 15 residues. With V trimmed by 6 bases and J by 9 bases, 13 bases remained unmatched. The germline gives CDR1 SEHNR, CDR2 FQNEAQ (reference sequence). In nucleotides, the CDR3 is TGTGCCAGCAGGGCCGCGGGGGGCCCCTTCCTTGAGCAGTTCTTC. It specifies CASRAAGGPFLEQFF.

This clonotype was detected only a few times. The rearrangement joins TRBV7-2 to TRBJ2-1; maybe TRBD2 (6 bases). V lost 6 bases and J lost 9, with 24 bases in between. The CDR3 runs 16 residues. Germline CDR1 reads SGHTA; CDR2 reads FQGNSA. As DNA, the CDR3 is TGTGCCAGCAGTTACCGCATGGGACTCCCATGGGGTGAGCAGTTCTTC. This encodes CASSYRMGLPWGEQFF.

This clonotype was counted at least ten times. The chain employs TRBV7-2 and TRBJ2-7; D is unclear. The CDR3 is 13 residues long. The V gene lost 2 bases and the J gene lost 2 bases, with 7 bases spanning the gap. The germline V gene has CDR1 SGHTA and CDR2 FQGNSA. CDR3 protein: CASSLTRAYEQYF. The CDR3, as DNA: TGTGCCAGCAGCTTAACCAGAGCCTACGAGCAGTACTTC.

This sequence joins TRBV20-1 and TRBJ2-7; perhaps TRBD2 as D (6 bases). This CDR3 is built from 13 residues. In germline, CDR1 is DFQATT, CDR2 SNEGSKA (reference sequence). V was cut by 5 bases and J by 3 bases, with 14 bases left in between. The CDR3 nucleotides read TGCAGTGCTCCCCTGGACGGGAGCTACGAGCAGTACTTC. As protein: CSAPLDGSYEQYF.

The rearrangement links TRBV10-3 to TRBJ2-7; D remains ambiguous. Looked up from germline, CDR1 is ENHRY and CDR2 is SYGVKD. V was clipped by 4 bases and J by 6 bases, with 10 bases between them. This CDR3 has 12 residues. The DNA of the CDR3 is TGTGCCATCAGTGCTCTTACCTGCGAGCAGTACTTC. This codes for CAISALTCEQYF.

The sample holds a few counts of this clonotype. The chain is built from TRBV7-2 and TRBJ2-5, with a tentative D call TRBD2 (5 bases). CDR1 SGHTA and CDR2 FQGNSA come from the germline V gene. V dropped 3 bases and J dropped 5 bases, with 10 bases sitting between them. This CDR3 is built from 13 residues. The CDR3 sequence: CASSFRGRETQYF. The CDR3 DNA is TGTGCCAGCAGCTTCCGGGGAAGGGAGACCCAGTACTTC.

This clonotype was picked up a small number of times. This chain links TRBV11-2 with TRBJ1-2; D remains unclear. Germline-derived CDR1 and CDR2 are SGHAT and FQNNGV. V was shortened by 2 bases and J by 8 bases, with 12 bases between the two germline ends. This CDR3 has 13 amino acids. The DNA of the CDR3 is TGTGCCAGCAGCTTAACGATACGGTCGGGCTACACCTTC. Its protein product is CASSLTIRSGYTF. Variable domain in full (rest from reference TRBV11-2 and TRBJ1-2): EAGVAQSPRYKIIEKRQSVAFWCNPISGHATLYWYQQILGQGPKLLIQFQNNGVVDDSQLPKDRFSAERLKGVDSTLKIQPAKLEDSAVYLCASSLTIRSGYTFGSGTRLTVV.

The chain has TRBV25-1 and TRBJ1-1; 7 bases match TRBD1. Per the germline V gene, CDR1 is MGHDK and CDR2 is SYGVNS. The CDR3 extends over 14 amino acids. V shed 4 bases and J 1 base; nucleotides not matched to a gene: 3. CDR3 amino acids: CASSAWTGNTEAFF. The CDR3 DNA reads TGTGCCAGCAGTGCATGGACAGGGAACACTGAAGCTTTCTTT.

This clonotype was observed a handful of times. The CDR3 loop is CASGGSSYEQYF. DNA for the CDR3: TGTGCCAGCGGAGGGAGCTCCTACGAGCAGTACTTC. The chain has TRBV7-6 and TRBJ2-7; perhaps TRBD2 as D (6 bases). Between the trimmed V and J ends, which lost 8 bases and 0 bases, there was a span of 8 bases. Germline CDR1 SGHVS, CDR2 FNYEAQ. CDR3 size: 12 residues.

This chain connects TRBV5-1 to TRBJ1-5; D is perhaps TRBD1 (5 bases). The CDR3 is 16 residues long. V lost 4 bases and J 0 bases, leaving 14 bases between the germline ends. CDR1 is SGHRS, CDR2 YFSETQ, per germline. CDR3 in DNA: TGCGCCAGCAGCCCCGGGACGGAGATTAGCAATCAGCCCCAGCATTTT. Its translation: CASSPGTEISNQPQHF.

The chain recombines TRBV27 with TRBJ2-7, with D uncertain. Trimming stripped 6 bases from V and 7 bases from J, with 10 bases between. Germline values: CDR1 MNHEY, CDR2 SMNVEV (reference sequence). There are 11 residues in the CDR3. CDR3 protein: CASSLTREQYF. The CDR3 DNA follows: TGTGCCAGCAGCCTCACTCGGGAGCAGTACTTC.

The genes are TRBV20-1 and TRBJ2-3; D tentatively fits TRBD1 or TRBD2 (6 bases each). CDR1 and CDR2 (germline): DFQATT, SNEGSKA (reference sequence). This CDR3 is built from 15 residues. The V and J ends lost 2 bases and 5 bases respectively, with 17 bases between them. The CDR3 region is CSARSRVKGGDTQYF. The CDR3 DNA reads TGCAGTGCTAGAAGCAGGGTAAAGGGGGGAGATACGCAGTATTTT.

This chain uses TRBV18 with TRBJ1-3; D may be TRBD1 (5 bases). V was clipped by 0 bases and J by 0 bases, with 15 bases between them. The CDR3 loop spans 18 amino acids. Germline loops: CDR1 KGHSH, CDR2 LQKENI. CDR3 DNA sequence: TGTGCCAGCTCACCACCTTCTCGCCCGGGGCTCTCTGGAAACACCATATATTTT. This sequence encodes CASSPPSRPGLSGNTIYF.

This chain links TRBV7-2 with TRBJ2-5; D gene uncertain. Germline-derived CDR1 and CDR2 are SGHTA and FQGNSA. This CDR3 comprises 14 residues. Trimming stripped 4 bases from V and 0 bases from J, with 9 bases between. The chain's CDR3 is CASSSGPYQETQYF. CDR3 nucleotides: TGTGCCAGCAGCTCAGGCCCGTACCAAGAGACCCAGTACTTC.

This clonotype came up a few times. The rearrangement uses TRBV7-2 and TRBJ2-7; 7 bases align to TRBD1. V lost 4 bases to trimming and J lost 7 bases; unmatched junction nucleotides: 13. Germline V gene lookup returns CDR1 SGHTA and CDR2 FQGNSA. The CDR3 length is 15 residues. CDR3 nucleotides: TGTGCCAGCAGCTCCCGGGACAGCTCATTTTCGGAGCAGTACTTC. This translates into CASSSRDSSFSEQYF. Complete variable domain (other parts from reference TRBV7-2 and TRBJ2-7): GAGVSQSPSNKVTEKGKDVELRCDPISGHTALYWYRQSLGQGLEFLIYFQGNSAPDKSGLPSDRFSAERTGGSVSTLTIQRTQQEDSAVYLCASSSRDSSFSEQYFGPGTRLTVT.

In its sample, this clonotype was seen a few times. V gene TRBV7-2 combines with J gene TRBJ2-7; D is ambiguous. Germline-derived CDR1 and CDR2 are SGHTA and FQGNSA. The germline V and J ends were trimmed by 1 base and 2 bases, with 9 bases remaining between them. The CDR3 sequence is 14 residues long. CDR3 bases: TGTGCCAGCAGCTTAGAGGTCAGAACCTACGAGCAGTACTTC. It yields the protein CASSLEVRTYEQYF.

The V call is TRBV12-3 or TRBV12-4, the J call TRBJ2-3; D is uncertain. Trimming left V 6 bases short and J 0 bases short, with 10 bases between. This CDR3 comprises 14 residues. In DNA, the CDR3 is TGTGCCAGCAGAATGGACCAGAGCACAGATACGCAGTATTTT. This gives the protein CASRMDQSTDTQYF.

This clonotype was picked up one time. Possible read error: a much larger clone is one base away. The chain combines TRBV12-3 or TRBV12-4 with TRBJ2-5; D not resolved. The V end was cut by 6 bases, the J end by 2 bases, with 7 bases between. The CDR3 length is 12 residues. The DNA for the CDR3 is TGTGCCAGCAGCCCCGAGCAAGAGACCCAGTACTTC. This gives the protein CASSPEQETQYF.

This clonotype was seen only a few times. The chain uses TRBV7-2 and TRBJ1-1; D perhaps matches TRBD1 (5 bases). CDR3 length: 14 amino acids. V was cut by 3 bases and J by 4 bases, with 12 bases left in between. Germline CDR1 and CDR2: SGHTA and FQGNSA. CDR3 in DNA: TGTGCCAGCAGCTTCCGGGACGGGGGCACTGAAGCTTTCTTT. As protein: CASSFRDGGTEAFF.

The chain combines TRBV7-2 with TRBJ1-1; unclear D gene. Between the trimmed V and J ends, which lost 2 bases and 6 bases, there was a span of 10 bases. From germline, CDR1 is SGHTA and CDR2 FQGNSA. CDR3 length equals 13 residues. The CDR3 DNA follows: TGTGCCAGCAGCTTACGAGCGGTGCCTGAAGCTTTCTTT. Translation gives CASSLRAVPEAFF.

V is TRBV6-5 and J is TRBJ2-3; D remains unclear. CDR3 size: 16 residues. Germline lookup yields CDR1 MNHEY and CDR2 SVGAGI. The ends were cut back, 6 bases at V and 1 base at J, with 17 bases in the middle. The CDR3 coding sequence is TGTGCCAGCAGAAAACTTCCGGACGGAGGCACAGATACGCAGTATTTT. Protein product: CASRKLPDGGTDTQYF.

The chain has TRBV20-1 and TRBJ2-7, with 12 bases matching TRBD2. J was trimmed by 0 bases and V by 3 bases; bases with no gene match: 3. The germline CDR1 and CDR2 sequences are DFQATT and SNEGSKA (reference sequence). This CDR3 region has 15 residues. Here the CDR3 reads CSARPTSGGSYEQYF. CDR3 nucleotides: TGCAGTGCTAGGCCGACTAGCGGGGGCTCCTACGAGCAGTACTTC.

There are a few counts of this clonotype. The rearrangement uses TRBV12-3 or TRBV12-4 and TRBJ1-1; no reliable D call. This CDR3 region has 14 residues. Trimming shortened V by 4 bases and J by 6 bases, and 15 bases separated the two germline ends. The CDR3 is CASSSPLQGSEAFF. The CDR3 bases are TGTGCCAGCAGTTCCCCTCTTCAAGGATCTGAAGCTTTCTTT.

V is TRBV7-9 and J is TRBJ2-7; D ambiguous. The V end was cut by 5 bases, the J end by 3 bases, with 8 bases between. CDR1 and CDR2 from the germline V gene are SEHNR and FQNEAQ (reference sequence). The CDR3 loop spans 12 amino acids. CDR3 DNA: TGTGCCAGCAGCCCCCCGCTCTACGAGCAGTACTTC. It specifies CASSPPLYEQYF.

The chain uses TRBV12-3 or TRBV12-4 and TRBJ1-2, with D perhaps matching TRBD1 (5 bases). CDR3 length: 14 amino acids. The V end lost 2 bases, the J end lost 8 bases, and 15 bases lay between the germline ends. The CDR3 region is CASSLLQDPSGYTF. The CDR3 DNA reads as TGTGCCAGCAGTTTACTACAGGACCCCAGCGGCTACACCTTC.

This clonotype showed up just a few times. The rearrangement joins TRBV10-3 to TRBJ1-2; D is perhaps TRBD1 (6 bases). V was shortened by 6 bases and J by 3 bases, with 11 bases between the two germline ends. Per germline, CDR1 ENHRY and CDR2 SYGVKD. There are 13 residues in the CDR3. CDR3 protein: CAISLRTDYGYTF. CDR3 bases: TGTGCCATCAGCCTAAGGACAGACTATGGCTACACCTTC.